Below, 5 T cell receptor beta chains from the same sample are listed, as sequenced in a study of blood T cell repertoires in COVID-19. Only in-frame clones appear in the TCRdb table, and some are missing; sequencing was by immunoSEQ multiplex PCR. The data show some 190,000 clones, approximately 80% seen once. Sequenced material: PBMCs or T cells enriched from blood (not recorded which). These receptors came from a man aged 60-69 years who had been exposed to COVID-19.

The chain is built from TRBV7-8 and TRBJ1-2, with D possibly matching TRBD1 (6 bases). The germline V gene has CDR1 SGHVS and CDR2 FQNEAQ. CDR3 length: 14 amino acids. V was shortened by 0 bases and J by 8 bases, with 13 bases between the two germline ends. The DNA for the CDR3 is TGTGCCAGCAGCTTAGCGCCTACAGGGACGGGCTACACCTTC. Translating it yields CASSLAPTGTGYTF.

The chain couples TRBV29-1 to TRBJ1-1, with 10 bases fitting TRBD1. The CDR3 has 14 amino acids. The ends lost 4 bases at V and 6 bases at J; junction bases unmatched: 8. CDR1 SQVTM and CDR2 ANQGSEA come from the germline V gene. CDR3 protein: CSVVLFGQGAEAFF. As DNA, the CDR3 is TGCAGCGTTGTCCTTTTTGGACAGGGGGCTGAAGCTTTCTTT. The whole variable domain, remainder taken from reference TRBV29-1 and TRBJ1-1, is SAVISQKPSRDICQRGTSLTIQCQVDSQVTMMFWYRQQPGQSLTLIATANQGSEATYESGFVIDKFPISRPNLTFSTLTVSNMSPEDSSIYLCSVVLFGQGAEAFFGQGTRLTVV.

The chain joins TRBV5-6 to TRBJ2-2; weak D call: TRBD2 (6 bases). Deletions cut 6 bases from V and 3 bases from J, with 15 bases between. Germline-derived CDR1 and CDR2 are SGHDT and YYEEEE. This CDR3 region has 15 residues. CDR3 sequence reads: CASTREPADTGELFF. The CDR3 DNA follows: TGTGCCAGCACTCGGGAGCCAGCGGACACCGGGGAGCTGTTTTTT.

CDR3 sequence: CASSSLGSGANVLTF. CDR3 nucleotide sequence: TGTGCCAGCAGCTCCCTAGGCTCTGGGGCCAACGTCCTGACTTTC. The chain has TRBV5-4 and TRBJ2-6; no clear D. CDR3 length equals 15 residues. V was trimmed by 3 bases and J by 0 bases, leaving 7 bases between them. From germline, CDR1 is SGHNT and CDR2 YYREEE (reference sequence).

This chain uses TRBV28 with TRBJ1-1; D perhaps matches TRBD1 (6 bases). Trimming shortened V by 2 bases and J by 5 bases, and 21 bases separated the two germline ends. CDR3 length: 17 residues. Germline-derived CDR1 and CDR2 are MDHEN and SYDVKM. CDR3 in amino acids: CASSLRGISRPRTEAFF. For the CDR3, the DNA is TGTGCCAGCAGTTTAAGGGGGATCAGCCGTCCTAGGACTGAAGCTTTCTTT.